This T cell receptor beta chain was observed in a study of blood T cell repertoires in COVID-19. The ends lost 2 bases at V and 0 bases at J; junction bases unmatched: 3. CDR1 and CDR2 (germline): LGHDT, YNNKEL (reference sequence). This CDR3 is 15 amino acids long. Measured with immunoSEQ multiplex PCR; TCRdb has only the in-frame clones, and not every one. The sample has fewer than 45,000 clones, 60% to 80% seen once. This clone is categorized as medium-sized (0.01 to 0.1%). The sequencing input was peripheral blood. The chain uses TRBV3-1 (or the pseudogene TRBV3-2) and TRBJ2-7; 8 bases are a match to TRBD2. This sequence originates from a man between 65 and 79 years old with acute or convalescent COVID-19. CDR3 amino acids: CASSQLAGSSYEQYF. CDR3 DNA: TGTGCCAGCAGCCAACTAGCGGGTTCCTCCTACGAGCAGTACTTC.